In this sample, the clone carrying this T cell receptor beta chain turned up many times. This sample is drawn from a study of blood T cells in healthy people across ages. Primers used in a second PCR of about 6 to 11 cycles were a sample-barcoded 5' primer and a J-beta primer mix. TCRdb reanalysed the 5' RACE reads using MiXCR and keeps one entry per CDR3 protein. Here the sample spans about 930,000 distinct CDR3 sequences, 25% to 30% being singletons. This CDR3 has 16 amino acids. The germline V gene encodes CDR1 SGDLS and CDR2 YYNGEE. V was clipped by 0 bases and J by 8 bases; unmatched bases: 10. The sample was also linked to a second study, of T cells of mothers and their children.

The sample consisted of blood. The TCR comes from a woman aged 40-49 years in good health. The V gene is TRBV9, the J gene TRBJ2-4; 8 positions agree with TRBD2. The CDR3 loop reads CASSVGAKRGWDIQYF. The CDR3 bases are TGTGCCAGCAGCGTAGGAGCGAAGCGGGGGTGGGACATTCAGTACTTC.